This TCR beta chain was recorded in a study of cytomegalovirus exposure and HLA in healthy donors. Regarding the study as a whole: A later analysis reportedly found fewer N-insertions in an Asian-associated ancestry cluster than the approximately 670-donor mean.

The donors comprised healthy bone marrow donors. This clone turned up a few times. Its antigen is not known. CDR1 is MNHEY and CDR2 is SMNVEV in the germline V gene (reference sequence). V dropped 5 bases and J dropped 7; count of bases not matched to a gene: 15. The CDR3 contains 18 residues. The PCR was carried out with 60 Vbeta primers and 13 Jbeta primers. Original methodology: It was a later analysis that counted approximately 81 million unique TCR beta chains, of which roughly 11 million were shared. Using immunoSEQ multiplex PCR, the repertoire was profiled, and TCRdb retains in-frame clones only, with some absent. Clone size and the V and J calls come from that table; the DNA yielded D and trimming. The table includes 100,000 to 150,000 clones, approximately 74% detected once.

The receptor was derived from a man in his forties in good health and CMV-seropositive. The sequenced material came from PBMCs. The chain carries TRBV27 and TRBJ2-1; 12 bases map to TRBD2. CDR3 region: CASSRASGRARRVNEQFF. Here the CDR3 DNA reads TGTGCCAGCAGTCGAGCTAGCGGGAGGGCCAGGAGGGTTAATGAGCAGTTCTTC.